This T cell receptor beta chain was documented in a study of immune evolution from preneoplasia to lung adenocarcinoma. Histologic diagnosis was independently verified by two lung pathologists. After pathologic assessment, macro-dissection selected premalignant or tumor cells for extraction. This clone was observed once. The data were produced by immunoSEQ multiplex PCR, yet TCRdb's version contains in-frame clones alone and is incomplete. The profile shows 9,000 or so clones, roughly 89% of them singletons. The J segment lost 6 bases and the V segment lost 2 bases, leaving 7 bases of the junction unmatched. The germline V gene encodes CDR1 SGHNT and CDR2 YYREEE (reference sequence). The length of the CDR3 is 15 residues.

The chain carries TRBV5-4 and TRBJ1-1; 10 nucleotides line up with TRBD1. The receptor was derived from a person aged 70 to 79 with invasive lung adenocarcinoma. What was sequenced was FFPE invasive lung adenocarcinoma tissue. Written as DNA, the CDR3 is TGTGCCAGCAGCTTTCGAGGACAGGGGGACCCTGAAGCTTTCTTT. This encodes CASSFRGQGDPEAFF.